This entry describes one T cell receptor beta chain. There are a few counts of this clonotype. No cognate antigen has been identified for it. No much larger clonotype is one base removed from it; base qualities were not supplied. The library was prepared using RT-PCR. TCRdb lists the instrument as Illumina HiSeq 2500. Clones were called with MiXCR by TCRdb after fastp trimmed the public reads at Q25, and only in-frame beta chains were retained. Rows matching on CDR3 protein sequence are summarized as one entry with the most common DNA and genes. This sample has approximately 680,000 distinct CDR3 sequences in its table, and approximately 14% of those were observed once. In total, the top ten clones hold around 10% of the sample. This record comes from a study of response to subunit inactivated influenza vaccine (dated by TCRdb to 2016 to 2019). Background for the entire study: Deep quantitative profiling of the T cell receptor repertoire was used in the study to follow responses to a trivalent subunit inactivated influenza vaccine. General study outcomes and caveats: The authors proposed that each seasonal influenza vaccination may bring in only a limited number of new T cells.

Sequenced material: PBMCs from blood, taken roughly 12 days after vaccination. The TCR comes from a man between 45 and 60 years old who received an inactivated influenza vaccine. Donor details come from another sample of the same person, matched by shared clones.

The DNA sequence follows: TGCAGTGCTAGGTTGGGGCGGGCGAGCTCCTACAATGAGCAGTTCTTC. Its product reads: CSARLGRASSYNEQFF. The sequence links TRBV20-1 to TRBJ2-1; the D call is possibly TRBD1 or TRBD2, each sharing 5 bases. According to the germline V gene (reference sequence), CDR1 reads DFQATT and CDR2 reads SNEGSKA. V and J are truncated by 3 bases and 0 bases respectively, leaving an intervening sequence of 15 bases. The CDR3 goes from the cysteine to the phenylalanine over 16 residues. The sequence is cut down to CDR3 DNA, 48 bases in frame from base 1.